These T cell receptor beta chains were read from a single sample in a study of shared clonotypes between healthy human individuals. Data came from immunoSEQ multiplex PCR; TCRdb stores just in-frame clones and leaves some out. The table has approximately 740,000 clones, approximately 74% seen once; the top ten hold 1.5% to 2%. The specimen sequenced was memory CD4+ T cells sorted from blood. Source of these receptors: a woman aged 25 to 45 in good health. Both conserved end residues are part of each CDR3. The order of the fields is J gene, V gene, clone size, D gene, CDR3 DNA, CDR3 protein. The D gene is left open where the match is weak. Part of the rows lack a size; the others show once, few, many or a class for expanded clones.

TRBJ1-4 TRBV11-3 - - TGTGCCAGCAGCTTTCCCGGTGGAACTAATGAAAAACTGTTTTTT CASSFPGGTNEKLFF
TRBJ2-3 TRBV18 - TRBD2 TGTGCCAGCACGGGAGGGGTTGCAGATACGCAGTATTTT CASTGGVADTQYF
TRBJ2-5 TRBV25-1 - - TGTGCCAGCAGTGATTCGGACGGCCGCCAAGAGACCCAGTACTTC CASSDSDGRQETQYF
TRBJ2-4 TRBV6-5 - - TGTGCCAGCAGTTACAAGCTCCTAGGGAGCATTCAGTACTTC CASSYKLLGSIQYF
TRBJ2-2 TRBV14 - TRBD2 TGTGCCAGCAGCCGACTAGCGGGAAGGGACACCGGGGAGCTGTTTTTT CASSRLAGRDTGELFF
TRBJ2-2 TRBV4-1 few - TGCGCCAGCAGCCAAGCGACAGGGAACACCGGGGAGCTGTTTTTT CASSQATGNTGELFF
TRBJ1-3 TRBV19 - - TGTGCCAGTAGTGACCCCCTCGGGTCTGGAAACACCATATATTTT CASSDPLGSGNTIYF
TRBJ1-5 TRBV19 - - TGTGCCAGTAGTATAGTGGGAGATCAGCCCCAGCATTTT CASSIVGDQPQHF
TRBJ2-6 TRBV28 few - TGTGCCAGCAGTTTTCGGGGGTTCCGCTCTGGGGCCAACGTCCTGACTTTC CASSFRGFRSGANVLTF
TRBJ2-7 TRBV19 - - TGTGCCAGCCGGGCCCGGGCTACGGACGAGCAGTACTTC CASRARATDEQYF
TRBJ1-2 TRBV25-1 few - TGTGCCAGCAGTGACCGCAGCACCTACTATGGCTACACCTTC CASSDRSTYYGYTF
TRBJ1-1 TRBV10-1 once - TGCGCCAGCAGCGCGCGTATAGAGAACACTGAAGCTTTCTTT CASSARIENTEAFF
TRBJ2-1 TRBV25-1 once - TGTGCCAGCAGTGATAGTGTGCGGGGGCACCCTTCCTACAATGAGCAGTTCTTC CASSDSVRGHPSYNEQFF
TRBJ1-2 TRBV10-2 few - TGCGCCAGTTCCGGGGATAACTATGGCTACACCTTC CASSGDNYGYTF
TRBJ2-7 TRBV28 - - TGTGCCAGCATTAGGGGAAGCTCCTACGAGCAGTACTTC CASIRGSSYEQYF
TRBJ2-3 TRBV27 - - TGTGCCAGCAGTTTATCGGCCGCTAGCACAGATACGCAGTATTTT CASSLSAASTDTQYF
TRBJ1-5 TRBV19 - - TGTGCCAGTAGGATCAGACAGGTTAGCAATCAGCCCCAGCATTTT CASRIRQVSNQPQHF
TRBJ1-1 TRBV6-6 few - TGTGCCAGCAGTTATCAGAACACTGAAGCTTTCTTT CASSYQNTEAFF
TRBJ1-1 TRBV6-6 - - TGTGCCAGCAGTCGATCGGGTAACAGGATCACTGAAGCTTTCTTT CASSRSGNRITEAFF
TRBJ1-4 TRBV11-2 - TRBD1 TGTGCCAGCAGCTTCGGGACAGGGGATGAAAAACTGTTTTTT CASSFGTGDEKLFF
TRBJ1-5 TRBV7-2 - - TGTGCCAGCAGCTTCAGGGAGGGGAGTCAGCCCCAGCATTTT CASSFREGSQPQHF
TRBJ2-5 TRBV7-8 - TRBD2 TGTGCCAGCAGTCCGGGCGGGAGCAGGGAGACCCAGTACTTC CASSPGGSRETQYF
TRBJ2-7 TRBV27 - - TGTGCCACCTTTACGAGCTCCTACGAGCAGTACTTC CATFTSSYEQYF
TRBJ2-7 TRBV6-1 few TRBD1 TGTGCCAGCAGTGCAGAATTGACAGGGGGTCGCGAGCAGTACTTC CASSAELTGGREQYF
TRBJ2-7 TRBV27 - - TGTGCCAGCAGTTTCAGCTGGGGGTCCTACGAGCAGTACTTC CASSFSWGSYEQYF
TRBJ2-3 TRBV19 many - TGTGCCAGTAGTTCGGCCCCGGGACCAGATACGCAGTATTTT CASSSAPGPDTQYF
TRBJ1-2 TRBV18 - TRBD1 TGTGCCAGCTCACCGCGGGACAGGGATAGGCATGGCTACACCTTC CASSPRDRDRHGYTF
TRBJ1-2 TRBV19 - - TGTGCCAGCCTAGGGGAAATATACGGTGGCTACACCTTC CASLGEIYGGYTF
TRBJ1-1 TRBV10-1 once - TGCGCCAGCAGTGAGTCTGGGGATACTGAAGCTTTCTTT CASSESGDTEAFF
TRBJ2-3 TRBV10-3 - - TGTGCCATCCAAGACAGTTCTAGCACAGATACGCAGTATTTT CAIQDSSSTDTQYF
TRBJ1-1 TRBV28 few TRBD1 TGTGCCAGCAGCACACAGGGGGCGGCCATGAACACTGAAGCTTTCTTT CASSTQGAAMNTEAFF
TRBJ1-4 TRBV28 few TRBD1 TGTGCCAGCAGACAGGGGCCTCTAGAAAAACTGTTTTTT CASRQGPLEKLFF
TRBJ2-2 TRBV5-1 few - TGCGCCAGCAGCGGGGTGAGGACCGGGGAGCTGTTTTTT CASSGVRTGELFF
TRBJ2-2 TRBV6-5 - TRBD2 TGTGCCAGCAGTTACGGGCTAGCGGGCACCGGGGAGCTGTTTTTT CASSYGLAGTGELFF
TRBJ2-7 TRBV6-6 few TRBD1 TGTGCCAGCAGTTACTCCGGACAGGGGAACTACGAGCAGTACTTC CASSYSGQGNYEQYF
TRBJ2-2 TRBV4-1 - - TGCGCCAGCAGCTTAGAAGGGAGAGGGGCGCGGGAGCTGTTTTTT CASSLEGRGARELFF
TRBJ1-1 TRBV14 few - TGTGCCAGCAGCCAAGCTGGGATGAACACTGAAGCTTTCTTT CASSQAGMNTEAFF
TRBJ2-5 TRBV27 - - TGTGCCAGCAGTGGGACTGTTCAAGAGACCCAGTACTTC CASSGTVQETQYF
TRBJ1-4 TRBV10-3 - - TGTGCCATCAAAGCAGGGGAGGGTGAAAAACTGTTTTTT CAIKAGEGEKLFF
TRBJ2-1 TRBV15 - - TGTGCCACCAGCAGAGATAAGCTAGCGCGGTACAATGAGCAGTTCTTC CATSRDKLARYNEQFF
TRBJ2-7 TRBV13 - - TGTGCCAGCAGCGGCATGAGCGCGTCCTACGAGCAGTACTTC CASSGMSASYEQYF
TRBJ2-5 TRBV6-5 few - TGTGCCAGCAGTTACGAAGAGACCCAGTACTTC CASSYEETQYF